This T cell receptor beta chain was recovered during a study of spatial heterogeneity in lung cancer. Study-level information: Sequence detection consistently recorded a greater number of beta-chain than alpha-chain sequences.

As to time point: sample taken at primary tumor resection. Study-level findings and limits: Alpha chain coverage of tumor T cells was estimated at around 7%, and beta chain coverage at about 13%. Tumor mutation counts were tracked by expanded intratumoral alpha and beta TCR counts.

Every TCR cDNA molecule carried a tag that served as a unique molecular identifier. MiXCR, run by TCRdb on the 5' RACE reads, gives a single entry per CDR3 protein. The sample includes thousands of distinct CDR3 sequences, under 5% seen only once; the top ten take around 25%. This clonotype was seen many times. What it binds is unknown. Within a library made for alpha chains, this beta chain is off target, and its count is uninformative. Trimming took 5 bases from V and 0 from J, leaving 13 bases between them. This CDR3 is 16 amino acids long. The germline V gene encodes CDR1 LNHDA and CDR2 SQIVND (reference sequence).

This TCR came from a male donor with early-stage non-small cell lung cancer. The genes are TRBV19 and TRBJ2-2; D is uncertain. The sequencing here drew on lung tumor tissue, taken at surgery. CDR3 DNA sequence: TGTGCCAGTAGTCCTCGAGGAGCCCCGAACACCGGGGAGCTGTTTTTT. It yields the protein CASSPRGAPNTGELFF.